This T cell receptor beta chain was sequenced in a study of blood T cell repertoires in COVID-19. V lost 4 bases to trimming and J lost 5 bases, with 17 bases between them. The germline V gene has CDR1 LGHDT and CDR2 YNNKEL (reference sequence). The CDR3 totals 15 residues. Measured with immunoSEQ multiplex PCR; TCRdb has only the in-frame clones, and not every one. The sample records tens of thousands of clones, more than 70% being singletons. This TCR came from a human donor in a cohort sampled during active COVID-19. What was sequenced was peripheral blood. This chain connects TRBV3-1 (or the pseudogene TRBV3-2) to TRBJ1-1; no clear D. CDR3 coding DNA: TGTGCCAGCAGCCTCACGTTACTGGCAGGTACTGAAGCTTTCTTT. Its translation: CASSLTLLAGTEAFF.